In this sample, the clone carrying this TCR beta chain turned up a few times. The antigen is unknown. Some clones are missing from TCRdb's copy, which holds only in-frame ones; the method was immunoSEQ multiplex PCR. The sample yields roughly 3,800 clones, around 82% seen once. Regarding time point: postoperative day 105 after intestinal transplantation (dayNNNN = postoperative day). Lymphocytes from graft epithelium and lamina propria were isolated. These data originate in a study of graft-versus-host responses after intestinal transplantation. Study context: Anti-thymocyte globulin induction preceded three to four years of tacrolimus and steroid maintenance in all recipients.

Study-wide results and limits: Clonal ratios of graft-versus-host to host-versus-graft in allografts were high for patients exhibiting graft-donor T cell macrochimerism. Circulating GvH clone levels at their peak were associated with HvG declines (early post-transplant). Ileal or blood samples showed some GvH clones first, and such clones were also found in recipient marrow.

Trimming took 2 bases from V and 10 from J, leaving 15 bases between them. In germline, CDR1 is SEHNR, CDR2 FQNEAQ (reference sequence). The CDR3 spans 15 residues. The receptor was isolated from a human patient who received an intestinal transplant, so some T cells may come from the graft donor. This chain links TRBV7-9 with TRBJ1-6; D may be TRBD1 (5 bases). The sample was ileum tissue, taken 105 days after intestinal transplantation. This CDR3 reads CASSLSRVRESPLHF. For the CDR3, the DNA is TGTGCCAGCAGCTTATCCAGGGTGCGGGAATCACCCCTCCACTTT. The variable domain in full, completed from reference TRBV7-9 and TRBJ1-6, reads DTGVSQNPRHKITKRGQNVTFRCDPISEHNRLYWYRQTLGQGPEFLTYFQNEAQLEKSRLLSDRFSAERPKGSFSTLEIQRTEQGDSAMYLCASSLSRVRESPLHFGNGTRLTVT.